The rows below give T cell receptor beta chains drawn from one sample of a study of Graves' ophthalmopathy and Graves' hyperthyroidism. TCRdb itself ran the multiplex PCR reads through MiXCR, one entry per CDR3 protein. The table includes roughly 400,000 distinct CDR3 sequences, 15% to 19% detected once. The sequenced sample was peripheral blood. The receptors here all came from a woman aged 18-29 years with stable Graves' hyperthyroidism. CDR3s include the opening cysteine and the closing phenylalanine or tryptophan.

V gene | CDR3 protein
TRBV18 | CASSLGQGNSHLHF
TRBV12-3/TRBV12-4 | CASSFGRLGNTIYF
TRBV6-1 | CASSGHYSNQPQHF
TRBV5-1 | CASSPGTAGQPQHF
TRBV4-1 | CASSPTPMGPRAQHF
TRBV7-3 | CASSSTPTSGDFRAKETQYF
TRBV2 | CASSERTRGEQYF
TRBV12-3/TRBV12-4 | CASSFRGLETQYF
TRBV5-5 | CASSFTTGIGGHNQPQHF
TRBV6-1 | CASSESSGDQPQHF
TRBV4-2 | CASSRNRDSPLHF
TRBV2 | CASGVGVSSSYNSPLHF
TRBV12-3/TRBV12-4 | CASTLLWTGGIGTEAFF
TRBV12-3/TRBV12-4 | CASSRRQTGAYQPQHF
TRBV12-3/TRBV12-4 | CASSLFGTGGKEAFF